Each of the 10 T cell receptor beta chains below was sequenced from the same sample in a study of OX40 agonist ivuxolimab in advanced cancers. Profiling relied on immunoSEQ multiplex PCR, and the TCRdb table lists in-frame clones only, not all of them. Of tens of thousands of clones in the sample, approximately 81% were seen once. This specimen consisted of CD4+ or CD8+ T cells sorted from blood, obtained in a trial of the OX40 agonist ivuxolimab. The receptors come from an adult with an advanced solid tumor such as melanoma, head and neck, liver or kidney cancer.

In its sample, this clone was seen once. The gene calls are TRBV15 and TRBJ2-3; 7 bases agree with TRBD2. The CDR3 is 16 amino acids. Germline V CDR1 and CDR2: LNHNV, YYDKDF (reference sequence). The V gene end was trimmed by 4 bases and the J gene end by 2 bases; junction bases not matched to a gene: 9. The CDR3: CATSTRLADITDTQYF. The CDR3 DNA is TGTGCCACCAGCACCCGTCTAGCGGATATCACAGATACGCAGTATTTT.

V usage is TRBV2 and J usage is TRBJ2-1; TRBD2 aligns across 12 bases. Germline CDR1 and CDR2: SNHLY and FYNNEI. The CDR3 runs 15 residues. V shed 2 bases and J 9 bases; nucleotides not matched to a gene: 5. The CDR3 loop reads CASSERASGRGEQFF. In nucleotides, the CDR3 is TGTGCCAGCAGTGAACGGGCTAGCGGGAGGGGTGAGCAGTTCTTC.

This rearrangement joins TRBV5-6 to TRBJ2-7; D tentatively fits TRBD1 or TRBD2 (6 bases each). The V end was cut by 4 bases, the J end by 3 bases, with 23 bases between. CDR3 length: 17 amino acids. Looked up from germline, CDR1 is SGHDT and CDR2 is YYEEEE. CDR3 amino acids: CASSPDRGLLTRYEQYF. CDR3 bases: TGTGCCAGCAGCCCCGACCGGGGGCTCCTGACTCGCTACGAGCAGTACTTC.

The V call is TRBV4-1, the J call TRBJ2-7; TRBD1 matches at 8 bases. The V gene's germline CDR1 is MGHRA and CDR2 YSYEKL. The CDR3 totals 16 residues. V shed 0 bases, J shed 4 bases, and the junction held 8 bases outside the gene matches. The CDR3 region is CASSQDPAGGGYEQYF. For the CDR3, the DNA is TGCGCCAGCAGCCAAGATCCGGCAGGGGGCGGGTACGAGCAGTACTTC.

J is TRBJ2-7 and V is TRBV15, with D uncertain. Germline CDR1 reads LNHNV; CDR2 reads YYDKDF (reference sequence). V lost 1 base to trimming and J lost 0 bases, with 7 bases between them. The CDR3 length is 14 residues. The DNA of the CDR3 is TGTGCCACCAGCAGAGGGGTCTTCTCCTACGAGCAGTACTTC. Its protein is CATSRGVFSYEQYF.

V usage is TRBV5-6 and J usage is TRBJ2-1; D is undetermined. The CDR3 has 15 residues. Germline CDR1 and CDR2: SGHDT and YYEEEE. The ends were cut back, 2 bases at V and 1 base at J, with 10 bases in the middle. The CDR3 DNA sequence: TGTGCCAGCAGCTTCACGACTCTATCCTACAATGAGCAGTTCTTC. Translated, it gives CASSFTTLSYNEQFF.

The chain joins TRBV29-1 to TRBJ2-1, with TRBD1 identical over 8 bases. Unmatched junction bases numbered 2, after V lost 4 bases and J lost 3 bases. Germline V gene sequence: CDR1 SQVTM, CDR2 ANQGSEA. This CDR3 has 13 amino acids. The CDR3 is CSVVGQVYNEQFF. The CDR3 DNA reads TGCAGCGTTGTGGGACAGGTCTACAATGAGCAGTTCTTC.

J is TRBJ2-1 and V is TRBV29-1, with a weak D call TRBD2 (5 bases). The CDR3 loop spans 14 amino acids. The germline V and J ends were trimmed by 3 bases and 0 bases, with 9 bases remaining between them. Germline CDR1 and CDR2: SQVTM and ANQGSEA. The CDR3 bases are TGCAGCGTTGATGGGGAGAGCTCCTACAATGAGCAGTTCTTC. This codes for CSVDGESSYNEQFF.

V usage is TRBV11-3 and J usage is TRBJ2-1, with TRBD2 matching over 10 bases. The CDR3 is made up of 15 amino acids. In germline, CDR1 is SGHNT, CDR2 YENEEA. J lost 9 bases, V lost 1 base, and 6 bases had no gene match. The CDR3: CASSLGVAGGPEQFF. The CDR3 DNA reads as TGTGCCAGCAGCTTAGGGGTAGCGGGAGGACCTGAGCAGTTCTTC.

This clone was seen a handful of times. The gene calls are TRBV6-6 and TRBJ2-3; D remains unclear. The germline CDR1 and CDR2 sequences are MNHNY and SVGAGI (reference sequence). Trimming removed 8 bases from V and 4 bases from J, with 10 bases in between. CDR3 length: 12 residues. CDR3 protein: CASRLFSDTQYF. CDR3 coding DNA: TGTGCCAGCCGGCTCTTTTCAGATACGCAGTATTTT.